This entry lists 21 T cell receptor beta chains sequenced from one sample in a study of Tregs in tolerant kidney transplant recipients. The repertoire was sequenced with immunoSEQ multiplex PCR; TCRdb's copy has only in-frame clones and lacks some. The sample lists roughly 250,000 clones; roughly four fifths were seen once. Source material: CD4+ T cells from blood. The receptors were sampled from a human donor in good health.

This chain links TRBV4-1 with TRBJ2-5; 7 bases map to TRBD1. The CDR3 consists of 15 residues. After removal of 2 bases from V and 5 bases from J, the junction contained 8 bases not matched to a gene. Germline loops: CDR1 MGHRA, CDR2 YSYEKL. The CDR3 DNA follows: TGCGCCAGCAGCCAACCGGGACAGTGGGGGGAGACCCAGTACTTC. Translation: CASSQPGQWGETQYF.

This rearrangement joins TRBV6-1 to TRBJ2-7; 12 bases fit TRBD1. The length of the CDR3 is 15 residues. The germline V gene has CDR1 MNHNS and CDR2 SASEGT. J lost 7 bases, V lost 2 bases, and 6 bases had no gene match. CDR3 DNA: TGTGCCAGCAGTGAATGGGGACAGGGGGCAGGAGAGCAGTACTTC. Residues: CASSEWGQGAGEQYF.

This CDR3 is CASSLNGGGNTIYF. The CDR3 region has the DNA TGTGCCAGCAGTTTAAACGGGGGGGGAAACACCATATATTTT. The chain uses TRBV27 and TRBJ1-3; a possible D gene is TRBD1 (5 bases). Per the germline V gene, CDR1 is MNHEY and CDR2 is SMNVEV (reference sequence). V was clipped by 2 bases and J by 4 bases, with 9 bases between them. The CDR3 runs 14 residues.

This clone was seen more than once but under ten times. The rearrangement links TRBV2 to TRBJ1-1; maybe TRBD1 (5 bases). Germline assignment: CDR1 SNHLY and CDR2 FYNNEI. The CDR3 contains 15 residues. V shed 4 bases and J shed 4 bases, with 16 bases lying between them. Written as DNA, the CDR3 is TGTGCCAGCAGTGGCGGGGGGATGTCGAGCACTGAAGCTTTCTTT. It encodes CASSGGGMSSTEAFF.

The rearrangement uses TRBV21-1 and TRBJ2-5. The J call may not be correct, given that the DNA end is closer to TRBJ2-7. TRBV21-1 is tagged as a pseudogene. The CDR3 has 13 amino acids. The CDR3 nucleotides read TGTGCCAGCAGCCTCCCAGGGAGAGACGAGCAGTACTTC. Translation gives CASSLPGRDEQYF.

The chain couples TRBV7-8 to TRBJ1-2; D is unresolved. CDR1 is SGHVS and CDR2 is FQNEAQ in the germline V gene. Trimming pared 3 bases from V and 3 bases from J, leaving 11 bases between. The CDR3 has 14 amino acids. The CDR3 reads CASSFGGRDYGYTF. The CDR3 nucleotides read TGTGCCAGCAGCTTTGGCGGGAGGGACTATGGCTACACCTTC.

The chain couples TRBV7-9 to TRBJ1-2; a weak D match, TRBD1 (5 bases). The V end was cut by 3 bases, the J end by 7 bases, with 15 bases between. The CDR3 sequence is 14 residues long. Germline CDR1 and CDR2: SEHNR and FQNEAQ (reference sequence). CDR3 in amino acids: CASSLGGEGSGYTF. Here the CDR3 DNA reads TGTGCCAGCAGCTTGGGCGGCGAGGGGAGTGGCTACACCTTC.

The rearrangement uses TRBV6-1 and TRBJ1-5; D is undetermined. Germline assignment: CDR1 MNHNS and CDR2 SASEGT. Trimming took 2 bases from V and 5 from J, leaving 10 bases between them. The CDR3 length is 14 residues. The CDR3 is CASSENGRDQPQHF. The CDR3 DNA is TGTGCCAGCAGTGAAAACGGAAGGGATCAGCCCCAGCATTTT.

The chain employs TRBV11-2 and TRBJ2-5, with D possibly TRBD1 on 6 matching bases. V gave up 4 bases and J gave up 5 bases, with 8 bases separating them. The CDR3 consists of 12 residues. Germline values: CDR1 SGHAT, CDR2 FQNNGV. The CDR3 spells CASSSRGETQYF. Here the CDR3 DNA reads TGTGCCAGCAGCTCGAGGGGGGAGACCCAGTACTTC.

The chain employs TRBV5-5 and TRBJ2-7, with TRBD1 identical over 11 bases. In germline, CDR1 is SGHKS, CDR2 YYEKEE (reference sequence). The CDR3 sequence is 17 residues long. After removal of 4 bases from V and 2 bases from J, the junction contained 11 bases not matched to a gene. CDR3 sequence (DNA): TGTGCCAGCAGCCCCGTGCGGACGGGACAGGGGGCCTACGAGCAGTACTTC. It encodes CASSPVRTGQGAYEQYF.

The CDR3 loop reads CASKLSGQGTEAFF. DNA for the CDR3: TGTGCCAGCAAATTATCAGGGCAGGGGACTGAAGCTTTCTTT. The rearrangement joins TRBV6-5 to TRBJ1-1, with D possibly matching TRBD1 (6 bases). The CDR3 spans 14 residues. V lost 7 bases and J 5 bases, leaving 17 bases between the germline ends. Germline lookup yields CDR1 MNHEY and CDR2 SVGAGI.

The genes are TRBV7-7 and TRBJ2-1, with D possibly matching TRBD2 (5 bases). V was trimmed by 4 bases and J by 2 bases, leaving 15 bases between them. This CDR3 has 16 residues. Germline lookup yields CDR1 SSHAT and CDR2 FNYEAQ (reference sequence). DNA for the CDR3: TGTGCCAGCAGCTCATCGGGCGGGTTCACCTACAATGAGCAGTTCTTC. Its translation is CASSSSGGFTYNEQFF.

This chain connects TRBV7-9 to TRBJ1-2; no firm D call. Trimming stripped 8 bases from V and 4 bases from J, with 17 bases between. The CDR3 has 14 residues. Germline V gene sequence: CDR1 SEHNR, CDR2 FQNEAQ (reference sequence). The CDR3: CASATLQTVYGYTF. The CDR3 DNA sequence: TGTGCCAGCGCCACTTTACAGACGGTCTATGGCTACACCTTC. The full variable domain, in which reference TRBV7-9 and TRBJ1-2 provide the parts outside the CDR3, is DTGVSQNPRHKITKRGQNVTFRCDPISEHNRLYWYRQTLGQGPEFLTYFQNEAQLEKSRLLSDRFSAERPKGSFSTLEIQRTEQGDSAMYLCASATLQTVYGYTFGSGTRLTVV.

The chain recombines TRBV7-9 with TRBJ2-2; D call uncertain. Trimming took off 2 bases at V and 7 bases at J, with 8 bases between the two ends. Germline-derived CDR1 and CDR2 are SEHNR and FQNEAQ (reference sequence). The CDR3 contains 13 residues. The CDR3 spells CASSLYPGGELFF. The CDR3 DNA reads TGTGCCAGCAGCTTATATCCGGGCGGGGAGCTGTTTTTT.

The CDR3 protein is CASSSPGQSDTQYF. For the CDR3, the DNA is TGTGCCAGCAGCTCACCGGGACAGTCAGATACGCAGTATTTT. V is TRBV7-9 and J is TRBJ2-3, with 7 bases aligning to TRBD1. V trimming: 4 bases; J trimming: 4 bases; junction bases outside the gene matches: 5. This CDR3 contains 14 residues. CDR1 and CDR2 from the germline V gene are SEHNR and FQNEAQ (reference sequence).

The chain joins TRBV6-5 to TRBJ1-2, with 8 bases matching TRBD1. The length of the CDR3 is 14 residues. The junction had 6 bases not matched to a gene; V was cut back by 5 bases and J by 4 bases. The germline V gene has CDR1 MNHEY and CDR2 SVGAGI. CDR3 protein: CASSEPGTGYGYTF. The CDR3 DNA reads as TGTGCCAGCAGTGAACCAGGGACAGGCTATGGCTACACCTTC.

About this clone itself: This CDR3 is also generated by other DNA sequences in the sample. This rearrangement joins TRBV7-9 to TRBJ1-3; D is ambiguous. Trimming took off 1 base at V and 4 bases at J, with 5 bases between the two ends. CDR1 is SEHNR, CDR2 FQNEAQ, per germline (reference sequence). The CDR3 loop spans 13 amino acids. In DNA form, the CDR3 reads TGTGCCAGCAGCTTAGGGTCAGGAAACACCATATATTTT. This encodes CASSLGSGNTIYF.

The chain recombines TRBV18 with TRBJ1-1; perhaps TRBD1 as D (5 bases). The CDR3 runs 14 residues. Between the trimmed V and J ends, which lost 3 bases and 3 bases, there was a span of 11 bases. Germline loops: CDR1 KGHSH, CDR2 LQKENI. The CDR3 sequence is CASSPVGGDTEAFF. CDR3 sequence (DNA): TGTGCCAGCTCACCGGTTGGGGGTGACACTGAAGCTTTCTTT. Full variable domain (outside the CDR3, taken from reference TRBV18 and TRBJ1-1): NAGVMQNPRHLVRRRGQEARLRCSPMKGHSHVYWYRQLPEEGLKFMVYLQKENIIDESGMPKERFSAEFPKEGPSILRIQQVVRGDSAAYFCASSPVGGDTEAFFGQGTRLTVV.

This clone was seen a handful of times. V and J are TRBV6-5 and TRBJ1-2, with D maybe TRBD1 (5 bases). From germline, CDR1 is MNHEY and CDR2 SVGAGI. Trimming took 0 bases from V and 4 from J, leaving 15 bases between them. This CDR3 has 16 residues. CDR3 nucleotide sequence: TGTGCCAGCAGTTACTCCCAGGGACGACGTGGCTATGGCTACACCTTC. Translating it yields CASSYSQGRRGYGYTF.

CDR3 nucleotide sequence: TGTGCCCTTAGTAGTAACAGGGTTCAGACCCAGTACTTC. Protein product: CALSSNRVQTQYF. The chain carries TRBV11-3 and TRBJ2-5; weak D call: TRBD1 (6 bases). The V end was cut by 11 bases, the J end by 6 bases, with 19 bases between. CDR1 and CDR2 (germline): SGHNT, YENEEA. CDR3 length: 13 residues.

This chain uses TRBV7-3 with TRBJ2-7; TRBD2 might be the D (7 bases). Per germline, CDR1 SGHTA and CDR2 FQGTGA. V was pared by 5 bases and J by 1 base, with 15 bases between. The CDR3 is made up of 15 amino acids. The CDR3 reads CASSPGGGGSYEQYF. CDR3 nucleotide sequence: TGTGCCAGCAGCCCCGGGGGCGGGGGTTCCTACGAGCAGTACTTC.